This T cell receptor (beta chain) was sequenced during a study of beta chain features in type 1 diabetes. Study-wide results and caveats: VDJ junctions from type 1 diabetes patients carried fewer insertions and larger deletions. Among patients, naive, central memory and Treg TCRB repertoires appeared more similar than among healthy donors. Among patients with Type 1 diabetes, TCRB CDR3s were moderately but significantly shorter in every one of the four CD4+ subsets.

Germline V gives CDR1 SEHNR, CDR2 FQNEAQ (reference sequence). The trim removed 11 bases at V and 5 bases at J, leaving 5 bases unmatched. The CDR3 consists of 14 residues. Expressed TCRB transcripts were sequenced because the entire RNA isolate underwent reverse transcription. Generated by immunoSEQ multiplex PCR, the TCRdb table keeps only in-frame clones and is missing some. This sample has about 650,000 clones, with around 12% found just once. This clone was seen a few times. Its antigen is not identified. The genes are TRBV7-9 and TRBJ2-1; 14 bases fit TRBD2. Input material: naive CD4+ T cells from blood. The sequence was obtained from a man younger than 40 with type 1 diabetes. CDR3 protein: CAGGTSGGNNEQFF. The CDR3 DNA follows: TGTGCCGGCGGGACTAGCGGGGGAAACAATGAGCAGTTCTTC.